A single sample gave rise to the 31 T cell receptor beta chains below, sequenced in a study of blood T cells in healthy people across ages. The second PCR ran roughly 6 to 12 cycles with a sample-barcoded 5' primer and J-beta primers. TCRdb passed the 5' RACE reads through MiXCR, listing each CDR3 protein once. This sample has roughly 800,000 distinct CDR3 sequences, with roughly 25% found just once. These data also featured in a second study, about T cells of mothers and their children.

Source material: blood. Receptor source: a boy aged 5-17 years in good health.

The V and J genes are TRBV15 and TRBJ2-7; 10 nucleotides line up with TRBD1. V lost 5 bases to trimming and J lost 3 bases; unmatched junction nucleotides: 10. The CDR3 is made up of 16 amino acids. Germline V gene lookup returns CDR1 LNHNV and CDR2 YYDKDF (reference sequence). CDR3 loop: CATSFDRDRGGYEQYF. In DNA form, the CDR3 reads TGTGCCACCAGCTTTGACCGGGACAGGGGTGGCTACGAGCAGTACTTC.

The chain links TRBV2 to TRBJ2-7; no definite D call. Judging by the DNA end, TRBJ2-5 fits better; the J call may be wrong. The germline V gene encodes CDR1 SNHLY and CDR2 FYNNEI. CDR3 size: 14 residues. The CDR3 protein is CASSSLVIVETQYF. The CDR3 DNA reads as TGTGCCAGCAGTTCGCTAGTGATTGTAGAGACCCAGTACTTC.

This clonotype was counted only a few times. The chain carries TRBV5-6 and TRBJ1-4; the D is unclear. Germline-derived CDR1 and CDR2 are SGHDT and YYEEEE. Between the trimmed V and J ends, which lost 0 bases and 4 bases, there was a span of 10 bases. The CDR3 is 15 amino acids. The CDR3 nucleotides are TGTGCCAGCAGCTTGGCCGGGCAGAATAATGAAAAACTGTTTTTT. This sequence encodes CASSLAGQNNEKLFF.

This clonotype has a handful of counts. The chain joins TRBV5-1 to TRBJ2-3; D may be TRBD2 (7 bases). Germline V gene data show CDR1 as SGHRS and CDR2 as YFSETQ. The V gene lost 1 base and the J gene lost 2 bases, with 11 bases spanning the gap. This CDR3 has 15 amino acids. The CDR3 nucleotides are TGCGCCAGCAGCTTGCGGGGGGCCCTCACAGATACGCAGTATTTT. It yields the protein CASSLRGALTDTQYF.

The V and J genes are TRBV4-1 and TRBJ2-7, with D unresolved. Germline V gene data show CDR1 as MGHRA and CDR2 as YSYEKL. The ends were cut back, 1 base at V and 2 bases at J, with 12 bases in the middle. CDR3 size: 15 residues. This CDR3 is CASSQGPKRTYEQYF. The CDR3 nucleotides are TGCGCCAGCAGCCAAGGCCCGAAGAGAACCTACGAGCAGTACTTC.

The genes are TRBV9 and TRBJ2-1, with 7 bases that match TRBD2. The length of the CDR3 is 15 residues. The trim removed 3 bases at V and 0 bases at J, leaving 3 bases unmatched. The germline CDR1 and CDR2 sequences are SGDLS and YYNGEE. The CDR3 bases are TGTGCCAGCAGCGCACTAGCGTCCTCCTACAATGAGCAGTTCTTC. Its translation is CASSALASSYNEQFF.

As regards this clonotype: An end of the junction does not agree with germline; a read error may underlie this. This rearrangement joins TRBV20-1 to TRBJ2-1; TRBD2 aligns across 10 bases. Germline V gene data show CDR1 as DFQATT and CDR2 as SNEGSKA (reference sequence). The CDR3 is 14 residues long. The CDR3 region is CSAPGSGRTNEQFF. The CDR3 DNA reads TGCAGTGCTCCGGGTAGCGGGAGGACCAATGAGCAGTTCTTT.

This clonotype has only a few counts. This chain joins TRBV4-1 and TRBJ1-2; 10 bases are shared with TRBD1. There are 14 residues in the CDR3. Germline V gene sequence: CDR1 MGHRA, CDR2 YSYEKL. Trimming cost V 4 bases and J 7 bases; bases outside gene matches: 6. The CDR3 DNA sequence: TGCGCCAGCAGCCGCCTCCGGGACAGGGGTGGCTACACCTTC. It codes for CASSRLRDRGGYTF.

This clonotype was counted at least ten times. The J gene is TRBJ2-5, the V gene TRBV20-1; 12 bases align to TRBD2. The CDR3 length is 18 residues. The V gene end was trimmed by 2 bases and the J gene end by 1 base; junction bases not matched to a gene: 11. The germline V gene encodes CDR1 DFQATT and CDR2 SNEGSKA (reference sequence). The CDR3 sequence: CSARLLAGGPPIQETQYF. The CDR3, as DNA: TGCAGTGCTAGACTACTAGCGGGGGGCCCCCCGATCCAAGAGACCCAGTACTTC.

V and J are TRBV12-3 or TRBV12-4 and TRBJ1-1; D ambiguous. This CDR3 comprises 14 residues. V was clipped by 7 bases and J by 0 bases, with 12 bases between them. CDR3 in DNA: TGTGCCAGCATCATCACGGGAATGAACACTGAAGCTTTCTTT. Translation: CASIITGMNTEAFF.

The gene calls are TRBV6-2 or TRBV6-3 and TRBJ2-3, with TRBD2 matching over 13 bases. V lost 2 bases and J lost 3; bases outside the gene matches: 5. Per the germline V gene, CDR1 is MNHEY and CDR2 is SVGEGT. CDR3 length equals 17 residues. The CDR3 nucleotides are TGTGCCAGCAGTTACAACGGGACTAGCGGGACTACAGATACGCAGTATTTT. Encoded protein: CASSYNGTSGTTDTQYF.

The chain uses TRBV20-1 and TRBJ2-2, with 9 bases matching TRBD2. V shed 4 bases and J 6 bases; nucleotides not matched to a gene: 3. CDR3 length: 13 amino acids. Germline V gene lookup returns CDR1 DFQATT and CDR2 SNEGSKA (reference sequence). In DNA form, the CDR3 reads TGCAGTGCTAATGCGGGGGGGGCCGGGGAGCTGTTTTTT. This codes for CSANAGGAGELFF.

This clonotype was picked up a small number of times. The DNA for the CDR3 is TGTGCCAGCAGCTTGACAGGGCACCAACGGGAGACCCAGTACTTC. Translating gives CASSLTGHQRETQYF. This sequence joins TRBV7-9 and TRBJ2-5; 7 bases line up with TRBD1. The CDR3 extends over 15 amino acids. CDR1 is SEHNR, CDR2 FQNEAQ, per germline (reference sequence). After removal of 3 bases from V and 5 bases from J, the junction contained 9 bases not matched to a gene.

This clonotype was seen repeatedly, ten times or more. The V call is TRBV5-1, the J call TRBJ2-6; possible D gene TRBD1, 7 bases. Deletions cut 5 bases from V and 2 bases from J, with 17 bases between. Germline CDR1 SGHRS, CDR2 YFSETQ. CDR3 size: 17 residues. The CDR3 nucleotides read TGCGCCAGCAGACCAGGGGGGCTCCGGCCTGGGGCCAACGTCCTGACTTTC. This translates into CASRPGGLRPGANVLTF.

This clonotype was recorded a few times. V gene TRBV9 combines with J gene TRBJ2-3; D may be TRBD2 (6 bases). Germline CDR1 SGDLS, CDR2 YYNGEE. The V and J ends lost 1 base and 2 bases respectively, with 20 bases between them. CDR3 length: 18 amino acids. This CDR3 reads CASSVRPGAGSYTDTQYF. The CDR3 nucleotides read TGTGCCAGCAGCGTACGGCCTGGGGCGGGGTCCTACACAGATACGCAGTATTTT.

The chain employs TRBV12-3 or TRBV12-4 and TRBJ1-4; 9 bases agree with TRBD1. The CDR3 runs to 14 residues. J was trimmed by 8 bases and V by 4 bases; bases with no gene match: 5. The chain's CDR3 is CASSSDRGWEKLFF. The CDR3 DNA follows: TGTGCCAGCAGTTCGGACAGGGGATGGGAAAAACTGTTTTTT.

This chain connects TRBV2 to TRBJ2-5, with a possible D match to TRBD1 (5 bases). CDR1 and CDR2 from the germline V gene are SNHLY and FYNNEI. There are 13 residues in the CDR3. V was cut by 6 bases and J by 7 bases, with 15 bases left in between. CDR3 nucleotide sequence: TGTGCCAGCAGCGCTGACTGGGGCGGGACCCAGTACTTC. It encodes CASSADWGGTQYF.

The CDR3 nucleotides read TGTGCCAGCAGCGTCGGGACTAGCGGGAGGACTCAGGACATTCAGTACTTC. The encoded protein is CASSVGTSGRTQDIQYF. This chain uses TRBV9 with TRBJ2-4, with 15 nucleotides matching TRBD2. From germline, CDR1 is SGDLS and CDR2 YYNGEE. The CDR3 covers 17 residues. V lost 2 bases and J lost 8; bases outside the gene matches: 8.

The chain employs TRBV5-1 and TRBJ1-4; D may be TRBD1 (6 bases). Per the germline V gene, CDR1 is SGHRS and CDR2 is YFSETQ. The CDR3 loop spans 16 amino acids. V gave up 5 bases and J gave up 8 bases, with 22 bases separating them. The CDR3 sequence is CASSLLPGAGEEKLFF. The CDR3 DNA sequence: TGCGCCAGCAGTCTGCTCCCGGGGGCAGGGGAGGAAAAACTGTTTTTT.

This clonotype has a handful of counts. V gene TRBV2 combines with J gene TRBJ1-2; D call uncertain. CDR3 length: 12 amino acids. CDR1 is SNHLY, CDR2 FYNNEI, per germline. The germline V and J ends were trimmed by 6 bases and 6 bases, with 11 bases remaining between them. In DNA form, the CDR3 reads TGTGCCAGCAGACCGGACTCTGATGGCTACACCTTC. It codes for CASRPDSDGYTF.

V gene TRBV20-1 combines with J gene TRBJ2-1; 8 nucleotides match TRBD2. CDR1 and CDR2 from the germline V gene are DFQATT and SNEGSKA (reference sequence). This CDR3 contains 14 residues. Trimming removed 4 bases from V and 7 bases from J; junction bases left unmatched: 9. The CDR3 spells CSATGGPNPNEQFF. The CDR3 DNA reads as TGCAGTGCTACGGGAGGGCCCAACCCAAATGAGCAGTTCTTC.

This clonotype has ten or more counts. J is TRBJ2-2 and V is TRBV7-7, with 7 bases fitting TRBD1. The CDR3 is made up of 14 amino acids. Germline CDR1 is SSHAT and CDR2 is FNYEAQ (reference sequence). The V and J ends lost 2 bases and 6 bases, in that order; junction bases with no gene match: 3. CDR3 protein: CASSLRQGSGELFF. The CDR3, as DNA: TGTGCCAGCAGCTTAAGACAGGGATCCGGGGAGCTGTTTTTT.

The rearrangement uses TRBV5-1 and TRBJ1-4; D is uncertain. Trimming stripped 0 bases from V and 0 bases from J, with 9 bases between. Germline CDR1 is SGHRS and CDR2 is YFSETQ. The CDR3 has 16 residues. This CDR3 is CASSLEFQATNEKLFF. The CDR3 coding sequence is TGCGCCAGCAGCTTGGAGTTCCAGGCAACTAATGAAAAACTGTTTTTT.

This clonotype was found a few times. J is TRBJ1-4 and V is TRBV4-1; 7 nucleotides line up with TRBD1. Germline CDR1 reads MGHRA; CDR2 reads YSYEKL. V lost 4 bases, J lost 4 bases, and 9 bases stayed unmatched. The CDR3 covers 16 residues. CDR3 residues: CASSRTPGQSNEKLFF. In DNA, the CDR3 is TGCGCCAGCAGCCGTACTCCGGGACAGAGTAATGAAAAACTGTTTTTT.

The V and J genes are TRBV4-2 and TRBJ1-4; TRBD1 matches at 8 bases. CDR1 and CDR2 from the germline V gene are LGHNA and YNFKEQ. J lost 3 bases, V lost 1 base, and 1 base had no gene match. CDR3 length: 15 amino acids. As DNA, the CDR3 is TGTGCCAGCAGCCAAGCGGGACAGGCTAATGAAAAACTGTTTTTT. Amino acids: CASSQAGQANEKLFF.

The CDR3 DNA is TGTGCCATCAGTGAGTCGATACAGATTCGGCACTATGGCTACACCTTC. Protein product: CAISESIQIRHYGYTF. The chain uses TRBV10-3 and TRBJ1-2; D is unresolved. This CDR3 comprises 16 residues. Germline V lookup: CDR1 ENHRY, CDR2 SYGVKD. The germline V and J ends were trimmed by 0 bases and 3 bases, with 14 bases remaining between them.

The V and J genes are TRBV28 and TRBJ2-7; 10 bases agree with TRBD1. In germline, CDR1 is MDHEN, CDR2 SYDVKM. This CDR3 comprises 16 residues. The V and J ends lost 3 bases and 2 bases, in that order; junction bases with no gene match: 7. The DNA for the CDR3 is TGTGCCAGCAGTTTTGGCCCCGGGACAGGGGCCTACGAGCAGTACTTC. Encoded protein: CASSFGPGTGAYEQYF.

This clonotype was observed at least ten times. CDR3 loop: CASSPSDSSTDTQYF. As DNA, the CDR3 is TGCGCCAGCAGCCCTAGCGACTCTAGCACAGATACGCAGTATTTT. V gene TRBV10-1 combines with J gene TRBJ2-3; D might be TRBD2 (6 bases). The V end lost 6 bases, the J end lost 0 bases, and 13 bases lay between the germline ends. This CDR3 region has 15 residues. Germline V lookup: CDR1 WNHNN, CDR2 SYGVQD (reference sequence).

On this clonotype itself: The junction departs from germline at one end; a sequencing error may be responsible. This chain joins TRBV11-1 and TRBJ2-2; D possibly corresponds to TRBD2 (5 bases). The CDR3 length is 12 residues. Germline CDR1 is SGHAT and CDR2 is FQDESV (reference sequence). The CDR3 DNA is TGTGCCAGCAGCTTCGCCACCGGGGAGTTGTTTTTT. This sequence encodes CASSFATGELFF.

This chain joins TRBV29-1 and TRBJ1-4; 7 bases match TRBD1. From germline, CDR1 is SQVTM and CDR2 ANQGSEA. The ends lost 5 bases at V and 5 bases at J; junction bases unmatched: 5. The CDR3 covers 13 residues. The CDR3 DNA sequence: TGCAGCGTTTTGGGACAGTTAAATGAAAAACTGTTTTTT. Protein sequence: CSVLGQLNEKLFF.

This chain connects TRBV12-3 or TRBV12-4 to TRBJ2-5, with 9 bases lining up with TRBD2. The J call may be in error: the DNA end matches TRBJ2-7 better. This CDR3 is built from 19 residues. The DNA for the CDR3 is TGTGCCAGCAGATTTGGGCGGGGGGGGCTCCAGGGCCGCTCCTACGAGCAGTACTTC. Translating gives CASRFGRGGLQGRSYEQYF.